A selection of T cell receptor beta chains follows, all from one sample in a study of CD8 T cells in Susac syndrome. Via MiXCR, TCRdb re-called the immunoSEQ multiplex PCR reads, giving one row per CDR3 protein. The sample consists of roughly 75,000 distinct CDR3 sequences, around 93% of them appearing once. The material sequenced was CD4+ T cells from PBMCs. Source of these receptors: a human donor with Susac syndrome. Each CDR3 is given without its conserved first and last residue. Rows give clone size only sometimes, using once, few, many, or a class for an expanded clone.

J gene: TRBJ1-5
clone size: NA
V gene: TRBV6-2/TRBV6-3
CDR3 protein: ASSYSQGYQPQH

J gene: TRBJ2-5
clone size: NA
V gene: TRBV9
CDR3 protein: ASSYRTGSLQETQY

J gene: TRBJ2-1
clone size: NA
V gene: TRBV7-2
CDR3 protein: ASSSGPQYNEQF

J gene: TRBJ1-1
clone size: NA
V gene: TRBV25-1
CDR3 protein: ASSEQGAGNTEAF

J gene: TRBJ1-3
clone size: once
V gene: TRBV29-1
CDR3 protein: SVAPDTVENTIY

J gene: TRBJ2-5
clone size: NA
V gene: TRBV20-1
CDR3 protein: SARVARTHGETQY

J gene: TRBJ2-1
clone size: NA
V gene: TRBV21-1
CDR3 protein: ASSFFRARYNEQF

J gene: TRBJ2-2
clone size: NA
V gene: TRBV5-1
CDR3 protein: ASSKGENTGELF

J gene: TRBJ1-6
clone size: NA
V gene: TRBV18
CDR3 protein: ASSPAAGNSPLH

J gene: TRBJ2-1
clone size: NA
V gene: TRBV7-2
CDR3 protein: ASTRTSGIGEQF

J gene: TRBJ2-2
clone size: once
V gene: TRBV28
CDR3 protein: ASSVLSPLGRQTNTGELF

J gene: TRBJ2-2
clone size: NA
V gene: TRBV20-1
CDR3 protein: SAREPDTGELF

J gene: TRBJ2-3
clone size: NA
V gene: TRBV9
CDR3 protein: ASSPGNVGANTDTQY

J gene: TRBJ2-7
clone size: NA
V gene: TRBV29-1
CDR3 protein: SVEPDRGYEQY

J gene: TRBJ2-5
clone size: NA
V gene: TRBV6-5
CDR3 protein: ASSYDSQETQY

J gene: TRBJ2-5
clone size: NA
V gene: TRBV5-6
CDR3 protein: ASSLRPKTQY

J gene: TRBJ1-2
clone size: once
V gene: TRBV6-2/TRBV6-3
CDR3 protein: ASSYVQAASGYT

J gene: TRBJ1-6
clone size: NA
V gene: TRBV20-1
CDR3 protein: SARDDGNSPLH

J gene: TRBJ1-1
clone size: NA
V gene: TRBV7-9
CDR3 protein: AGGRDTEAF

J gene: TRBJ2-5
clone size: NA
V gene: TRBV12-5
CDR3 protein: ASAPPSPLETQY

J gene: TRBJ1-1
clone size: NA
V gene: TRBV6-5
CDR3 protein: ASRRDRANTEAF

J gene: TRBJ1-2
clone size: NA
V gene: TRBV19
CDR3 protein: ASRRQGEGYGYT

J gene: TRBJ1-6
clone size: NA
V gene: TRBV6-2/TRBV6-3
CDR3 protein: ASSYSRTVSPLH

J gene: TRBJ2-7
clone size: NA
V gene: TRBV20-1
CDR3 protein: SARRQGVLEQY

J gene: TRBJ2-5
clone size: once
V gene: TRBV2
CDR3 protein: ASTKIIQETQY

J gene: TRBJ2-5
clone size: NA
V gene: TRBV7-2
CDR3 protein: ASSTGTAQETQY

J gene: TRBJ2-2
clone size: NA
V gene: TRBV19
CDR3 protein: ASSMGQVNTGELF

J gene: TRBJ2-1
clone size: few
V gene: TRBV7-3
CDR3 protein: ASSLDRVNEQF

J gene: TRBJ2-7
clone size: once
V gene: TRBV12-3/TRBV12-4
CDR3 protein: ASSPSWGNSYEQY

J gene: TRBJ1-5
clone size: NA
V gene: TRBV5-6
CDR3 protein: ASSLRGAASQPQH

J gene: TRBJ2-5
clone size: once
V gene: TRBV28
CDR3 protein: ASSKHGTGETQY

J gene: TRBJ1-1
clone size: NA
V gene: TRBV5-4
CDR3 protein: ASSVDVEGGGTEAF